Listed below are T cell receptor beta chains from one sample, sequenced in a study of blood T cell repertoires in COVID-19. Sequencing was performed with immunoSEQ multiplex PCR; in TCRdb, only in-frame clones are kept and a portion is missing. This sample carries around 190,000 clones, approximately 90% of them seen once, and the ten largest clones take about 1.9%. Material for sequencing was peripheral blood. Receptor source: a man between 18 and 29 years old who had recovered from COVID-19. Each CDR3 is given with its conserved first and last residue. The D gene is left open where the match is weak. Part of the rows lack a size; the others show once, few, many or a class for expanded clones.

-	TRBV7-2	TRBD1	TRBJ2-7	CASSLAGTGSYEQYF	TGTGCCAGCAGCCTCGCCGGGACAGGTTCCTACGAGCAGTACTTC
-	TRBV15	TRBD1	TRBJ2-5	CATSTGDRRQETQYF	TGTGCCACCAGCACCGGGGACAGGAGACAAGAGACCCAGTACTTC
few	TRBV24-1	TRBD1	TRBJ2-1	CATSESPGQGPFNEQFF	TGTGCCACCAGTGAGTCTCCGGGACAGGGTCCCTTCAATGAGCAGTTCTTC
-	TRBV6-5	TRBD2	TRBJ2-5	CASIPAGVGETQYF	TGTGCCAGCATTCCAGCGGGAGTGGGGGAGACCCAGTACTTC
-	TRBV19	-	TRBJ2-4	CASSANGGSLAKNIQYF	TGTGCCAGTAGTGCCAATGGGGGGTCCTTAGCCAAAAACATTCAGTACTTC
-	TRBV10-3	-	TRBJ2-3	CAISESVLAGYSTDTQYF	TGTGCCATCAGTGAGTCTGTACTGGCAGGGTATAGCACAGATACGCAGTATTTT
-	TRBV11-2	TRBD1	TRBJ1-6	CASSIDRGPRSPLHF	TGTGCCAGCAGCATCGACAGGGGCCCCAGATCACCCCTCCACTTT
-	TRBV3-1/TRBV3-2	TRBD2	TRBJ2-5	CASSQAGLAGETQYF	TGTGCCAGCAGCCAAGCGGGACTAGCGGGAGAGACCCAGTACTTC
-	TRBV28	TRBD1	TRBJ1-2	CATRVRGTGVYGYTF	TGTGCCACCAGGGTCCGGGGCACAGGGGTCTATGGCTACACCTTC
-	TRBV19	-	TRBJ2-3	CASSIGQRVSTDTQYF	TGTGCCAGTAGTATTGGTCAGCGCGTTAGCACAGATACGCAGTATTTT
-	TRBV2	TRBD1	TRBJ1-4	CASSGGTGAEKLFF	TGTGCCAGCAGTGGTGGGACAGGGGCCGAAAAACTGTTTTTT
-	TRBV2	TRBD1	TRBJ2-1	CASSPQDRSMDEQFF	TGTGCCAGCAGTCCTCAGGACAGGTCAATGGATGAGCAGTTCTTC
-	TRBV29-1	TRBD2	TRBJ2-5	CSTSGRGASETQYF	TGCAGCACCTCCGGGCGGGGGGCGTCAGAGACCCAGTACTTC
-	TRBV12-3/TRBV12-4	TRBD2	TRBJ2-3	CASSSGGGLYF	TGTGCCAGCAGTTCCGGGGGAGGGTTGTATTTT
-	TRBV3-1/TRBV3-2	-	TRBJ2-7	CASSQPGSYEQYF	TGTGCCAGCAGCCAACCCGGTTCCTACGAGCAGTACTTC
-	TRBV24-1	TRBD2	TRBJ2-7	CATSERRAGVYEQYF	TGTGCCACCAGTGAAAGGAGGGCGGGAGTGTACGAGCAGTACTTC
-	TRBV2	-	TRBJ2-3	CASSITDTQYF	TGTGCCAGCAGCATCACAGATACGCAGTATTTT
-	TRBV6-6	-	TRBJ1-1	CASSQVWNTEAFF	TGTGCCAGCAGCCAGGTTTGGAACACTGAAGCTTTCTTT
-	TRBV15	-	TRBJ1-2	CATSRDWGARWNGGYTF	TGTGCCACCAGCAGAGATTGGGGCGCCCGGTGGAATGGTGGCTACACCTTC
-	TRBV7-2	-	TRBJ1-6	CASSHLQGSYNSPLHF	TGTGCCAGCAGTCACTTGCAGGGTTCTTATAATTCACCCCTCCACTTT
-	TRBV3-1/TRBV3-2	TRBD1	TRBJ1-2	CASSQVRLGQALRGYTF	TGTGCCAGCAGCCAAGTACGGTTGGGACAGGCTCTTCGAGGCTACACCTTC
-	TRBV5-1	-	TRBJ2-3	CASSLLPETDTQYF	TGCGCCAGCAGCTTGTTGCCAGAAACAGATACGCAGTATTTT
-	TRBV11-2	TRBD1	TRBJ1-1	CASSSGTGGRTEAFF	TGTGCCAGCAGCTCAGGGACAGGGGGAAGAACTGAAGCTTTCTTT
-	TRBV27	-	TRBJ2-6	CASSFRARGQSGANVLTF	-
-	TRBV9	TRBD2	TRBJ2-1	CASSVGTSGDNEQFF	TGTGCCAGCAGCGTAGGGACTAGCGGAGACAATGAGCAGTTCTTC
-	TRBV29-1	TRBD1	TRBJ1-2	CSVEFVGQGPLLHGYTF	TGCAGCGTCGAGTTCGTGGGACAGGGACCTTTACTACATGGCTACACCTTC
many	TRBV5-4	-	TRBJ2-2	CASSPRGSGSGELFF	TGTGCCAGCAGCCCGAGAGGGAGCGGTTCCGGGGAGCTGTTTTTT
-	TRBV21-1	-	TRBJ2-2	CASSKFFYSQLFF	TGTGCCAGCAGCAAATTCTTCTACAGCCAGCTGTTTTTT
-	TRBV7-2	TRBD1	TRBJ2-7	CASSENRDRVHEQYF	TGTGCCAGCAGCGAGAACCGGGACAGGGTCCACGAGCAGTACTTC